This T cell receptor beta chain was sequenced during a study of chemoradiotherapy in HPV16-positive cancers. Study overall: Functional T-cell assays on two HPV16-positive patients' cells defined candidate HPV-specific clones and common TCR motifs.

In germline, CDR1 is SGHVT, CDR2 SQSDAQ. The V end lost 1 base, the J end lost 7 bases, and 16 bases lay between the germline ends. This CDR3 spans 15 amino acids. Samples were taken several times over chemoradiotherapy. Study-wide results and caveats: During treatment, candidate HPV-specific clones and E7-related motifs expanded in tumor.

In regard to this clone: The target antigen is unknown.

Profiling relied on immunoSEQ multiplex PCR, and the TCRdb table lists in-frame clones only, not all of them. The repertoire holds roughly 19,000 clones, 87% seen once, with about 2.4% in the top ten. This sample comprised blood, obtained from a patient who underwent chemoradiotherapy. The J gene is TRBJ1-1, the V gene TRBV7-4; D might be TRBD1 (5 bases). This TCR was recovered from a human donor with HPV-associated anogenital cancer. CDR3 sequence: CASSLVQGSGVEAFF. CDR3 DNA sequence: TGTGCCAGCAGCTTAGTCCAGGGATCAGGTGTTGAAGCTTTCTTT.